This TCR beta chain appears in the sequencing data of a study of cytomegalovirus exposure and HLA in healthy donors. The protocol was immunoSEQ multiplex PCR, while the TCRdb copy is restricted to in-frame clones and leaves out a portion. The sample holds some 170,000 clones, roughly nine tenths seen once. A word on this clone: Antigen specificity is unknown.

This CDR3 region has 13 residues. V was cut by 6 bases and J by 2 bases, with 10 bases left in between. Germline-derived CDR1 and CDR2 are MNHEY and SVGAGI. Study-level findings and limits: Rarity marked most TCR sequences, yet some public TCRs occurred in many donors. According to a subsequent analysis, TCR clusters from the first cohort were inclined to appear together in the roughly 120 validation repertoires. Specificity for CMV antigens was confirmed in vitro for a few of the CMV-associated chains. High specificity and sensitivity for cytomegalovirus status were reported for the classifier.

This receptor was taken from a woman aged 25 to 39 in good health and CMV-seronegative. The chain joins TRBV6-5 to TRBJ1-2; D not certain. Material: PBMCs. CDR3 nucleotide sequence: TGTGCCAGCAGCCGAGAACAGAACTATGGCTACACCTTC. Its translation is CASSREQNYGYTF.